This TCR beta chain stems from a study of beta chain features in type 1 diabetes. The CDR3 is made up of 16 amino acids. The V end lost 0 bases, the J end lost 2 bases, and 11 bases lay between the germline ends. Germline V CDR1 and CDR2: MNHEY, SVGAGI. Every isolated RNA sample was fully reverse transcribed, so sequencing captured expressed TCRB transcripts. Sequencing used immunoSEQ multiplex PCR; TCRdb keeps in-frame clones, though not all of them. The sample shows some 350,000 clones, roughly 12% of them seen only once. To note about this clone: Antigen unknown.

Whole-study findings and limits: Shorter TCRB CDR3s, moderately but significantly so, marked every one of the four CD4+ subsets in Type 1 diabetes patients.

The chain carries TRBV6-5 and TRBJ1-3; no definite D call. The origin of this receptor is a woman younger than 35 with type 1 diabetes. Input material: naive CD4+ T cells from blood. The CDR3 region is CASSYSIANPGNTIYF. The CDR3 bases are TGTGCCAGCAGTTACTCGATTGCTAACCCTGGAAACACCATATATTTT.